These T cell receptor beta chains were read from a single sample in a study of T cells after yellow fever vaccination. TCRdb re-called the 5' RACE reads through MiXCR, storing one row per CDR3 protein. This repertoire shows approximately 300,000 distinct CDR3 sequences, 13% found once; its top ten account for about 0.54%. Sequencing used CD4+ T cells sorted from PBMCs, obtained 45 days after the yellow fever booster vaccination. Every receptor here comes from a young man who received the YFV17D yellow fever vaccine. The CDR3 runs from the conserved cysteine through the conserved F or W. Where a row states a size, it is once, few, many or the class of an expanded clone; other rows omit it.

len	v_gene	abundance	CDR3aa
13	TRBV10-1	.	CASSEPPFGEQFF
13	TRBV18	many	CASSPFPVGELFF
13	TRBV16	.	CASSRDSIYGYTF
16	TRBV5-5	.	CASSLTYEVITDTQYF
15	TRBV10-3	few	CAIKDSGRGGNEQFF
14	TRBV5-1	many	CASSLGSSNQPQHF
13	TRBV20-1	few	CSAEGGAAGVQYF
14	TRBV29-1	.	CSPVLGKATNTIYF
14	TRBV7-9	.	CASSRGGAGQPQHF
13	TRBV19	few	CASTEGVGYGYTF
14	TRBV5-1	few	CASRIAGEYNEQFF
13	TRBV6-1	few	CASRMGLNNEQFF
13	TRBV7-2	few	CASSLRHHQPQHF
13	TRBV28	.	CASQGIMNTEAFF
15	TRBV7-2	.	CASSLARGWGDTQYF
14	TRBV10-3	few	CAISVAGLGETQYF
12	TRBV12-3/TRBV12-4	few	CASSLTVGEQYF
14	TRBV6-1	few	CASNDRPHSYEQYF
13	TRBV1	.	CTSNGETYNEQFF